Listed below are T cell receptor beta chains from one sample, sequenced in a study of blood T cell repertoires in COVID-19. Sequencing used immunoSEQ multiplex PCR; TCRdb keeps in-frame clones, though not all of them. Of over 130,000 clones in the sample, about 87% were seen once. The sequencing sample was made of peripheral blood. These receptors were obtained from a human donor with COVID-19, enrolled during active disease. The donor label of this sample is uncertain. The conserved cysteine and the conserved F or W are not part of the CDR3 here. Some rows have no size entry. The others give once, few or many, or a class for an expanded clone.

>TRBV28|.
ASSLTGVLVGNTIY
>TRBV3-1/TRBV3-2|.
ASSQVTSGGWGDTQY
>TRBV5-8|.
ASSLVAGNYGYT
>TRBV2|.
ASSVPGTVGEKLF
>TRBV27|.
ASSLIGRRGDPLGYT
>TRBV28|few
ASSPPTGGDNSPLH
>TRBV4-2|.
ASSQEANSPLH
>TRBV2|.
ASSVAGGYGYT
>TRBV5-1|.
ASSPGQGAPPLH
>TRBV30|.
AWEGQNTEAF
>TRBV5-1|once
ASSESTTGTGGNTIY
>TRBV18|.
ASSRGQENEKLF
>TRBV6-5|once
ASSYRGPNTEAF
>TRBV5-3|.
ARSLFGGAVNTGELF
>TRBV19|.
ASLTPTGPNQPQH
>TRBV7-9|.
ASSSGGPSYNEQF
>TRBV5-1|.
ASSLALTDNTGELF
>TRBV3-1/TRBV3-2|.
ASSQIPGNTEAF
>TRBV18|.
ASSRGLAISGNTIY
>TRBV4-1|.
ASSLTRIGLAVGEQY
>TRBV24-1|.
ATSPAGGIQY
>TRBV5-1|.
ASSLQGPNTGELF
>TRBV12-3/TRBV12-4|.
ASSPPGLEKLF
>TRBV19|.
ASSIRGGRADSAYEQY
>TRBV7-3|.
ASSLSGRGLGYT
>TRBV2|.
ASSVNSYGYT
>TRBV27|.
ASSNLPGQGAETQY
>TRBV5-1|.
ASSLQGRNTIY
>TRBV5-1|.
ASSLYGGTNTEAF
>TRBV6-5|.
ASSRGGQGTSEQY
>TRBV5-1|.
ASSLETGEGYT
>TRBV18|.
ASSPTGENTEAF
>TRBV27|.
ASSPRQVPSRANVLT